These T cell receptor beta chains were read from a single sample in a study of blood T cell repertoires in COVID-19. Generated by immunoSEQ multiplex PCR, the TCRdb table keeps only in-frame clones and is missing some. The sample has 350,000 to 500,000 clones, about 90% seen once. Sample: peripheral blood. The receptors here all came from a young man with COVID-19, enrolled during active disease. CDR3s include the opening cysteine and the closing phenylalanine or tryptophan. D genes are given only for firm matches. Size is omitted from some rows. Given values are once, few, many or a class for expanded clones.

cdr3_aa,cdr3_nt,clone_size,j_call,d_call,v_call
CASSYSGLGAYEQYF,TGTGCCAGCAGTTACTCGGGACTGGGGGCCTACGAGCAGTACTTC,-,TRBJ2-7,-,TRBV6-5
CATSASNSNQPQHF,TGTGCCACCAGTGCGAGTAATAGCAATCAGCCCCAGCATTTT,-,TRBJ1-5,-,TRBV24-1
CASSPGQGSGQYF,TGTGCCAGCAGCCCGGGACAGGGATCAGGGCAGTACTTC,-,TRBJ2-7,TRBD1,TRBV7-9
CASSATAPQPQHF,TGTGCCAGCAGCGCTACTGCGCCCCAGCCCCAGCATTTT,-,TRBJ1-5,-,TRBV12-3/TRBV12-4
CASSVTGGAYEQYF,TGTGCCAGTAGTGTAACAGGGGGCGCTTACGAGCAGTACTTC,-,TRBJ2-7,TRBD1,TRBV19
CASSVGGWSNEQFF,TGTGCCAGCAGCGTAGGAGGGTGGTCCAATGAGCAGTTCTTC,-,TRBJ2-1,-,TRBV9
CASSARDSNSPLHF,TGTGCCAGCAGCGCCCGGGATTCAAATTCACCCCTCCACTTT,-,TRBJ1-6,-,TRBV9
CASSERAETEAFF,TGCGCCAGCAGTGAGCGCGCTGAGACTGAAGCTTTCTTT,-,TRBJ1-1,-,TRBV10-1
CAISELTSEQYF,TGTGCCATCAGTGAACTAACTAGCGAGCAGTACTTC,once,TRBJ2-7,-,TRBV10-3
CASSPSLAGEQYF,TGTGCCAGCAGTCCCTCACTAGCGGGGGAGCAGTACTTC,-,TRBJ2-7,TRBD2,TRBV2
CASSHKGSSYEQYF,TGTGCCAGCAGTCACAAAGGGAGTTCCTACGAGCAGTACTTC,-,TRBJ2-7,-,TRBV6-5
CASSETLSGTDTQYF,TGTGCCAGCAGTGAGACCCTCAGCGGGACAGATACGCAGTATTTT,-,TRBJ2-3,-,TRBV25-1
CASSSRGTEAFF,TGTGCCAGCAGCTCGCGGGGGACAGAAGCTTTCTTT,-,TRBJ1-1,-,TRBV7-6
CAISGGQGRETQYF,TGTGCCATCAGTGGGGGACAGGGACGAGAGACCCAGTACTTC,-,TRBJ2-5,TRBD1,TRBV10-3
CASSQDNSGGASGELFF,TGTGCCAGCAGCCAAGATAATAGCGGGGGGGCTTCCGGGGAGCTGTTTTTT,-,TRBJ2-2,TRBD2,TRBV4-2
CASSSLDRSSYNEQFF,TGTGCCAGCAGCTCCCTAGACCGCAGCTCCTACAATGAGCAGTTCTTC,-,TRBJ2-1,-,TRBV5-8
CASSLTGAYEQYF,TGTGCCAGCAGTTTAACGGGGGCCTACGAGCAGTACTTC,-,TRBJ2-7,-,TRBV28
CATSTRTGEAFF,TGTGCCACCAGCACCAGGACAGGTGAAGCTTTCTTT,-,TRBJ1-1,TRBD1,TRBV15
CASSPLATHNEQFF,TGTGCCAGCAGCCCCCTAGCGACCCACAATGAGCAGTTCTTC,-,TRBJ2-1,-,TRBV2
CASSSPSQVF,TGTGCCAGCAGTTCACCCTCCCAGGTCTTC,few,TRBJ2-1,-,TRBV5-8
CASSPGLPSYNEQFF,TGTGCCAGCAGCCCGGGACTACCCTCCTACAATGAGCAGTTCTTC,-,TRBJ2-1,TRBD2,TRBV7-9
CAIKMVGAYNEQFF,TGTGCCATCAAAATGGTAGGGGCCTACAATGAGCAGTTCTTC,-,TRBJ2-1,-,TRBV10-3
CASSGPNGGSYNEQFF,TGTGCCAGCAGTGGCCCCAATGGCGGGAGTTACAATGAGCAGTTCTTC,-,TRBJ2-1,TRBD2,TRBV2
CASSWGSSGEETQYF,TGTGCCAGTAGTTGGGGATCTAGCGGCGAAGAGACCCAGTACTTC,-,TRBJ2-5,TRBD2,TRBV19
CASSQIIVGAAQHF,TGCGCCAGCAGCCAAATCATAGTAGGCGCGGCCCAGCATTTT,-,TRBJ1-5,-,TRBV4-1
CASSSGSGRAYNEQFF,TGTGCCAGCAGCTCGGGTAGCGGGAGGGCCTACAATGAGCAGTTCTTC,-,TRBJ2-1,TRBD2,TRBV11-3
CASSAGGGTQYF,TGTGCCAGCAGTGCTGGGGGGGGGACCCAGTACTTC,-,TRBJ2-5,TRBD2,TRBV2
CASSRFRVSGGGTSETQYF,TGTGCCAGCAGCCGCTTTCGGGTGTCCGGGGGAGGCACCTCGGAGACCCAGTACTTC,-,TRBJ2-5,-,TRBV7-9
CASSINWPGSKETQYF,TGTGCCAGTAGTATTAATTGGCCAGGGTCGAAAGAGACCCAGTACTTC,-,TRBJ2-5,-,TRBV19
CASSQGFGTSNYNEQYF,TGCGCCAGCAGCCAAGGCTTCGGGACTAGCAACTACAACGAGCAGTACTTC,-,TRBJ2-7,TRBD2,TRBV4-1
CASSLALGIQETQYF,TGTGCCAGCAGTCTTGCACTAGGGATCCAAGAGACCCAGTACTTC,once,TRBJ2-5,-,TRBV3-1/TRBV3-2
CSASLRGGYTF,TGCAGTGCTAGTCTTAGGGGTGGCTACACCTTC,once,TRBJ1-2,-,TRBV20-1
CASSLVGQGPGNTIYF,TGTGCCAGCAGCTTAGTAGGACAGGGGCCTGGAAACACCATATATTTT,-,TRBJ1-3,TRBD1,TRBV13
CASSVDNRLAGNTIYF,TGTGCCAGCAGCGTAGATAACAGGTTGGCTGGAAACACCATATATTTT,-,TRBJ1-3,-,TRBV9
CASSSGRSEAFF,TGTGCCAGCAGCTCCGGCCGGAGTGAAGCTTTCTTT,-,TRBJ1-1,-,TRBV5-6
CASSRGLAGVYRFTGELFF,TGTGCCAGCAGCCGTGGGCTAGCGGGAGTTTACCGATTCACCGGGGAGCTGTTTTTT,-,TRBJ2-2,TRBD2,TRBV3-1/TRBV3-2
CASSLQGIAYEQYF,TGTGCCAGCAGCTTACAGGGGATCGCGTACGAGCAGTACTTC,-,TRBJ2-7,-,TRBV7-8
CASSQEPGRNEQFF,TGTGCCAGCAGCCAAGAGCCAGGGAGGAATGAGCAGTTCTTC,-,TRBJ2-1,-,TRBV4-2
CASSLQVTVGYTF,TGTGCCAGCAGCTTACAGGTGACCGTCGGCTACACCTTC,once,TRBJ1-2,-,TRBV7-9
CASARQGSSYNEQFF,TGTGCCAGCGCCAGACAGGGTAGCTCCTACAATGAGCAGTTCTTC,once,TRBJ2-1,TRBD1,TRBV2
CASRTLTGNPFGANVLTF,TGTGCCAGCAGAACTCTGACAGGGAACCCTTTTGGGGCCAACGTCCTGACTTTC,once,TRBJ2-6,TRBD1,TRBV2
CASSQLDRGDTQYF,TGTGCCAGCAGCCAACTAGACAGGGGAGATACGCAGTATTTT,-,TRBJ2-3,TRBD1,TRBV5-4
CASSQSPGGEQYF,TGTGCCAGCAGTCAGAGCCCAGGAGGCGAGCAGTACTTC,-,TRBJ2-7,-,TRBV5-4
CASSRSGLAGITDTQYF,TGTGCCAGCAGCCGATCCGGCCTAGCGGGGATCACAGATACGCAGTATTTT,-,TRBJ2-3,TRBD2,TRBV16
CASTPGGQEDNTEAFF,TGTGCCAGCACCCCGGGGGGACAGGAGGACAACACTGAAGCTTTCTTT,-,TRBJ1-1,-,TRBV21-1
CSVKGDRGSYEQYF,TGCAGCGTCAAGGGGGACAGAGGCTCCTACGAGCAGTACTTC,-,TRBJ2-7,TRBD1,TRBV29-1
CASSTGLANYEQYF,TGTGCCAGCAGCACCGGACTAGCTAACTACGAGCAGTACTTC,-,TRBJ2-7,TRBD2,TRBV7-6
CASSLNPGTPSTDTQYF,TGTGCCAGCAGCTTGAATCCCGGGACACCTAGCACAGATACGCAGTATTTT,-,TRBJ2-3,-,TRBV5-5
CASSLQADRGYEQYF,TGTGCCAGCAGCTTACAGGCCGACAGGGGCTACGAGCAGTACTTC,-,TRBJ2-7,TRBD1,TRBV11-2
CASSRGPRLNEQFF,TGTGCCAGTAGTAGGGGGCCCCGGTTGAATGAGCAGTTCTTC,-,TRBJ2-1,-,TRBV19
CASSLGLTGKNSPLHF,TGTGCCAGCAGCCTGGGACTGACAGGGAAGAATTCACCCCTCCACTTT,once,TRBJ1-6,TRBD1,TRBV7-9
CASSQSSGGGYEQYF,TGTGCCAGCAGCCAGAGTAGCGGGGGGGGATACGAGCAGTACTTC,few,TRBJ2-7,TRBD2,TRBV3-1/TRBV3-2
CASGGGNSNQPQHF,TGTGCTAGTGGCGGCGGAAATAGCAATCAGCCCCAGCATTTT,-,TRBJ1-5,-,TRBV12-5
CASGLYGGGSNEKLFF,TGTGCTAGTGGTTTGTACGGGGGGGGTTCTAATGAAAAACTGTTTTTT,-,TRBJ1-4,-,TRBV12-5
CASSLGASSDAGELFF,TGTGCCAGCAGCTTAGGAGCTAGCTCCGATGCCGGGGAGCTGTTTTTT,-,TRBJ2-2,-,TRBV7-9
CASSPDRGGEQYF,TGTGCCAGCAGCCCGGACAGGGGTGGCGAGCAGTACTTC,-,TRBJ2-7,TRBD1,TRBV13
CASNGRGLHGEKLFF,TGTGCCAGCAACGGTAGGGGGTTACACGGTGAAAAACTGTTTTTT,-,TRBJ1-4,-,TRBV28
CASSPWGQPYEQYF,TGTGCCAGCAGTCCTTGGGGACAGCCCTACGAGCAGTACTTC,-,TRBJ2-7,TRBD1,TRBV6-5
CASSLEGDSASEQYF,TGCGCCAGCAGCTTGGAAGGGGACAGCGCTAGTGAGCAGTACTTC,once,TRBJ2-7,TRBD1,TRBV5-1